Shown below are 18 T cell receptor beta chains from a single sample sequenced in a study of T cells in women clearing cervical HPV infection. Some clones are missing from TCRdb's copy, which holds only in-frame ones; the method was immunoSEQ multiplex PCR. Its clone listing holds over 30,000 clones. Sequencing was performed on blood buffy coat. Source of these receptors: a woman between 18 and 69 years old with a cervical HPV16 infection that either progressed to CIN3+ or cleared (not recorded which).

About this clone itself: The read comes to an end 3 residues before the CDR3 does, leaving the germline J gene to fill in the end. This chain joins TRBV30 and TRBJ1-5; D is possibly TRBD1 (5 bases). CDR3 length: 13 amino acids. Germline loops: CDR1 GTSNPN, CDR2 SVGIG (reference sequence). The germline V and J ends were trimmed by 2 bases and 3 bases, with 8 bases remaining between them. The CDR3 here is CAWSPGLNQPQHF. The part of the CDR3 DNA that was read is TGTGCCTGGAGTCCAGGGCTCAATCAGCCC.

Turning to this clone: The read falls 3 residues short of the CDR3 end, and the missing part is taken from the germline J gene. V is TRBV7-2 and J is TRBJ1-2; TRBD1 agrees at 7 bases. Germline V gene sequence: CDR1 SGHTA, CDR2 FQGNSA. This CDR3 contains 13 residues. This chain's CDR3 is CASSLGGTDTYTF. CDR3 bases read: TGTGCCAGCAGCTTAGGGGGGACAGATACC.

To note about this clone: The CDR3 extends 3 residues past the end of the read, so its final part is completed from the germline J gene. This chain links TRBV5-1 with TRBJ2-3; TRBD2 aligns across 8 bases. The germline V gene encodes CDR1 SGHRS and CDR2 YFSETQ. The CDR3 length is 16 residues. Germline trimming cut 4 bases from V and 6 bases from J; bases unmatched to any gene: 13. The CDR3 DNA, read in part, is TGCGCCAGCAGCATCGGACTAGCCCAAAGGTCGGATACG. Translating gives CASSIGLAQRSDT. The whole CDR3 protein reads CASSIGLAQRSDTQYF.

Comment on this clone: The read halts 3 residues ahead of the CDR3 end, with the missing end drawn from the germline J gene. This rearrangement joins TRBV5-4 to TRBJ2-3; D is uncertain. V shed 3 bases and J shed 0 bases, with 11 bases lying between them. Germline V gene data show CDR1 as SGHNT and CDR2 as YYREEE (reference sequence). This CDR3 is 15 amino acids long. The sequenced CDR3 bases are TGTGCCAGCAGCTCAACAGTAGGTAGCACAGATACG. Translation: CASSSTVGSTDT. The complete CDR3 reads CASSSTVGSTDTQYF.

Note on this clone: From the germline J gene comes the end of the CDR3, since the read stops 3 residues before it. J is TRBJ2-2 and V is TRBV2; a possible D gene is TRBD1 (5 bases). Trimming removed 3 bases from V and 3 bases from J, with 11 bases in between. CDR3 length: 15 amino acids. The germline V gene encodes CDR1 SNHLY and CDR2 FYNNEI. The CDR3 DNA, read in part, is TGTGCCAGCAGTGACCAGGGTTGGGACACCGGGGAG. Translating it yields CASSDQGWDTGE. The complete CDR3 sequence is CASSDQGWDTGELFF.

Note on this clone: From the germline J gene comes the end of the CDR3, since the read stops 3 residues before it. The V call is TRBV5-6, the J call TRBJ2-2; D ambiguous. With 1 base removed from V and 6 bases from J, the gap between germline ends came to 4 bases. Germline-derived CDR1 and CDR2 are SGHDT and YYEEEE. The CDR3 is 12 amino acids. CDR3 DNA (partial): TGTGCCAGCAGCTTGACGGCCGGGGAG. Translated: CASSLTAGE. The full CDR3 sequence reads CASSLTAGELFF.

Notes on this clone: Read data end 3 residues before the CDR3 end; the end is taken from the germline J gene. Other nucleotide sequences in the sample specify the same CDR3. The chain links TRBV20-1 to TRBJ1-3; a weak D match, TRBD1 (5 bases). Per germline, CDR1 DFQATT and CDR2 SNEGSKA (reference sequence). CDR3 length: 14 residues. Between the trimmed V and J ends, which lost 0 bases and 7 bases, there was a span of 13 bases. Here the CDR3 reads CSARDPDSPNTIYF. The sequenced CDR3 bases are TGCAGTGCTAGAGATCCTGACAGCCCCAACACC.

Comment on this clone: The read terminates 3 residues ahead of where the CDR3 ends, so the germline J gene completes it. This chain connects TRBV28 to TRBJ2-7; possible D gene TRBD2, 6 bases. This CDR3 has 13 residues. Germline CDR1 and CDR2: MDHEN and SYDVKM. V dropped 1 base and J dropped 6 bases, with 10 bases sitting between them. CDR3 sequence reads: CASSLSWDSEQYF. The CDR3 bases that were read are TGTGCCAGCAGTTTATCGTGGGACTCCGAG. Full variable domain (remainder filled in from reference TRBV28 and TRBJ2-7): DVKVTQSSRYLVKRTGEKVFLECVQDMDHENMFWYRQDPGLGLRLIYFSYDVKMKEKGDIPEGYSVSREKKERFSLILESASTNQTSMYLCASSLSWDSEQYFGPGTRLTVT.

About this clone itself: The read terminates 3 residues before the CDR3 end, so the remaining end is supplied by the germline J gene. V gene TRBV11-3 combines with J gene TRBJ2-7; D might be TRBD2 (6 bases). Germline V CDR1 and CDR2: SGHNT, YENEEA. This CDR3 region has 13 residues. V was clipped by 5 bases and J by 6 bases, with 14 bases between them. CDR3 DNA, as far as it was read: TGTGCCAGCAGCCCCCCCGGGGAGGCCGAG. As protein: CASSPPGEAE. The full CDR3 protein is CASSPPGEAEQYF.

Remarks on this clone: The read comes to an end 3 residues before the CDR3 does, leaving the germline J gene to fill in the end. The V call is TRBV6-4, the J call TRBJ2-3; the D is unclear. Germline loops: CDR1 MRHNA, CDR2 SNTAGT. The CDR3 length is 13 residues. The CDR3 is CASSVGSNQPQYF. The covered CDR3 bases are TGTGCCAGCAGCGTTGGTAGCAATCAGCCG.

A note on this clone: The read falls 3 residues short of the CDR3 end, and the missing part is taken from the germline J gene. This rearrangement joins TRBV10-3 to TRBJ2-3; a possible D gene is TRBD1 (6 bases). The CDR3 length is 12 residues. The germline CDR1 and CDR2 sequences are ENHRY and SYGVKD. The ends were cut back, 4 bases at V and 5 bases at J, with 7 bases in the middle. The part of the CDR3 DNA that was read is TGTGCCATCAGTGCGGGACAAGATACG. Encoded protein: CAISAGQDT. In full, the CDR3 is CAISAGQDTQYF.

On this clone itself: The sequenced fragment ends 3 residues before the CDR3 boundary, so the rest is inferred from the germline J gene. This rearrangement joins TRBV5-1 to TRBJ2-3, with TRBD2 identical over 10 bases. CDR1 is SGHRS, CDR2 YFSETQ, per germline. The ends lost 3 bases at V and 0 bases at J; junction bases unmatched: 4. This CDR3 spans 16 amino acids. Here the CDR3 reads CASSSRLAGSTDTQYF. Partial CDR3 DNA: TGCGCCAGCAGCTCTAGACTAGCGGGTAGCACAGATACG. Together with reference TRBV5-1 and TRBJ2-3, the CDR3 gives the full variable domain: KAGVTQTPRYLIKTRGQQVTLSCSPISGHRSVSWYQQTPGQGLQFLFEYFSETQRNKGNFPGRFSGRQFSNSRSEMNVSTLELGDSALYLCASSSRLAGSTDTQYFGPGTRLTVL.

For this clone: One end of the junction does not line up with germline, which may come from a read error. The read finishes 3 residues shy of the CDR3 end, and the germline J gene is used to complete it. This same CDR3 is encoded by further DNA sequences in the sample. The rearrangement uses TRBV19 and TRBJ1-3, with a weak D call TRBD1 (6 bases). The CDR3 has 15 amino acids. From germline, CDR1 is LNHDA and CDR2 SQIVND (reference sequence). CDR3 DNA, as far as it was read: TGTGCCAGTCAATACAACCGGGACACTGGAAACACT. It specifies CASQYNRDTGNT. The whole CDR3 reads CASQYNRDTGNTIYF.

For this clone: The missing CDR3 end, 3 residues past where the read stops, is filled in from the germline J gene. The V call is TRBV20-1, the J call TRBJ1-6; D is undetermined. Trimming left V 6 bases short and J 0 bases short, with 12 bases between. Germline V gives CDR1 DFQATT, CDR2 SNEGSKA (reference sequence). The CDR3 loop spans 15 amino acids. The sequenced part of the CDR3 DNA is TGCAGTGCGCCCACAGAGAACTCCTATAATTCACCC. This gives the protein CSAPTENSYNSP. The whole CDR3 sequence is CSAPTENSYNSPLHF.

Details on this clone: The sequenced fragment ends 3 residues before the CDR3 boundary, so the rest is inferred from the germline J gene. The chain uses TRBV19 and TRBJ2-3, with 7 bases identical to TRBD1. The CDR3 is 15 residues long. Germline V gene data show CDR1 as LNHDA and CDR2 as SQIVND (reference sequence). Trimming removed 5 bases from V and 3 bases from J; junction bases left unmatched: 8. Incomplete CDR3 DNA: TGTGCCAGTAGTCCAAACAGGGGCGGGACAGATACG. Amino acids: CASSPNRGGTDT. The whole CDR3 region reads CASSPNRGGTDTQYF.

Notes on this clone: Sequencing ends 3 residues short of the CDR3 end; the germline J gene provides the rest. The chain employs TRBV10-3 and TRBJ2-7, with 7 nucleotides matching TRBD2. Trimming at V came to 3 bases and at J to 1 base, leaving 3 bases not matched to a gene. Looked up from germline, CDR1 is ENHRY and CDR2 is SYGVKD. The length of the CDR3 is 14 residues. CDR3 sequence reads: CAISDKRDSYEQYF. The sequenced CDR3 bases are TGTGCCATCAGTGACAAGCGGGATTCCTACGAG.

Details on this clone: Coverage ceases 3 residues before the CDR3 finishes, and the germline J gene fills in the end. The chain joins TRBV9 to TRBJ2-3, with TRBD2 matching 9 bases. The CDR3 has 16 residues. In germline, CDR1 is SGDLS, CDR2 YYNGEE. The V segment lost 4 bases and the J segment 5 bases; nucleotides outside the gene matches: 11. CDR3 residues: CASSSQGASGIDTQYF. CDR3 DNA (partial): TGTGCCAGCAGCTCACAGGGAGCTAGCGGGATAGATACG.

As for this clone: The read terminates 3 residues ahead of where the CDR3 ends, so the germline J gene completes it. This chain links TRBV20-1 with TRBJ2-1; 12 nucleotides line up with TRBD2. Trimming took 2 bases from V and 7 from J; bases not matched to a gene: 9. Germline V CDR1 and CDR2: DFQATT, SNEGSKA (reference sequence). The length of the CDR3 is 16 residues. The CDR3 spells CSARPPSGGASNEQFF. The part of the CDR3 DNA that was read is TGCAGTGCTAGACCCCCTAGCGGGGGGGCTAGTAATGAG.